These T cell receptor beta chains were read from a single sample in a study of Graves' ophthalmopathy and Graves' hyperthyroidism. Each CDR3 protein gets one entry after TCRdb re-called the multiplex PCR reads with MiXCR. The top ten clones hold more than 2.5% of a sample with more than 550,000 distinct CDR3 sequences, 35% to 50% of them seen once. The specimen sequenced was peripheral blood. These receptors were taken from an adult man with Graves' ophthalmopathy. Each CDR3 is given with its conserved first and last residue. Each record gives: D gene, V gene, clone size, J gene, CDR3 protein, CDR3 DNA. The D gene is left open where the match is weak. The size entry is marked missing in some rows and otherwise reads once, few, many or a size class.

.	TRBV19	many	TRBJ2-5	CASSIGQEETQYF	TGTGCCAGTAGTATTGGTCAGGAGGAGACCCAGTACTTC
TRBD1	TRBV4-1	few	TRBJ1-6	CASSQDLGQGQSPLHF	TGCGCCAGCAGCCAAGATCTCGGACAGGGTCAATCACCCCTCCACTTT
TRBD1	TRBV7-6	many	TRBJ2-2	CASSLRTGPGELFF	TGTGCCAGCAGCCTACGGACAGGGCCCGGGGAGCTGTTTTTT
.	TRBV29-1	many	TRBJ2-7	CSVEEFAGAGYEQYF	TGCAGCGTTGAAGAATTCGCAGGGGCGGGCTACGAGCAGTACTTC
.	TRBV6-5	.	TRBJ1-1	CASSYSGRGTEAFF	TGTGCCAGCAGTTACTCAGGGCGCGGCACTGAAGCTTTCTTT
.	TRBV5-4	.	TRBJ1-1	CASSLRDGSKAFF	TGTGCCAGCAGCTTGAGGGACGGTTCTAAGGCTTTCTTT
.	TRBV12-5	many	TRBJ1-1	CASGLDLNTEAFF	TGTGCTAGTGGTTTGGACCTTAACACTGAAGCTTTCTTT
TRBD1	TRBV6-5	few	TRBJ1-1	CASSPLRDRVSEAFF	TGTGCCAGCAGTCCCCTCCGGGACAGGGTCTCTGAAGCTTTCTTT
.	TRBV20-1	many	TRBJ1-1	CSAIELGTEAFF	TGCAGTGCTATCGAACTGGGCACTGAAGCTTTCTTT
.	TRBV7-8	.	TRBJ2-5	CASRTLGSKETQYF	TGTGCCAGCAGGACACTAGGATCGAAAGAGACCCAGTACTTC
.	TRBV19	many	TRBJ1-2	CASSTTIFLYGYTF	TGTGCCAGTAGTACGACAATATTCCTATATGGCTACACCTTC
.	TRBV20-1	few	TRBJ1-3	CSARAQTSGNTIYF	TGCAGTGCCAGAGCGCAGACCTCTGGAAACACCATATATTTT
.	TRBV19	many	TRBJ2-2	CASSLSLMGELFF	TGTGCCAGTAGTCTGTCGTTAATGGGGGAGCTGTTTTTT
TRBD1	TRBV7-2	.	TRBJ2-7	CASSPGTGGPAYEQYF	TGTGCCAGCAGCCCGGGGACAGGGGGCCCCGCCTACGAGCAGTACTTC
.	TRBV5-8	many	TRBJ1-6	CASSSGIGDSPLHF	TGTGCCAGCAGCTCAGGCATTGGGGATTCACCCCTCCACTTT
.	TRBV20-1	.	TRBJ1-5	CSAGADSRSNQPQHF	TGCAGCGCTGGGGCGGACAGCCGTTCAAATCAGCCCCAGCATTTT
.	TRBV25-1	.	TRBJ1-4	CARRQGATNEKLFF	TGTGCTCGACGACAAGGGGCCACGAATGAAAAACTGTTTTTT
TRBD2	TRBV2	.	TRBJ2-5	CAISGRRETQYF	TGTGCTATCAGCGGGAGGAGGGAGACCCAGTACTTC
.	TRBV12-5	few	TRBJ2-2	CASGLVYTGELFF	TGTGCTAGTGGTTTGGTTTACACCGGGGAGCTGTTTTTT
.	TRBV25-1	.	TRBJ2-6	CASHGGGGSGANVLTF	TGTGCCAGCCATGGGGGGGGCGGCTCTGGGGCCAACGTCCTGACTTTC
.	TRBV24-1	many	TRBJ2-5	CATSERGETQYF	TGTGCCACCAGTGAGAGAGGAGAGACCCAGTACTTC
.	TRBV14	.	TRBJ2-7	CASSLEPYERYF	TGTGCCAGCAGTTTAGAACCCTACGAGCGGTACTTC
.	TRBV12-3/TRBV12-4	many	TRBJ2-7	CASSHTYEQYF	TGTGCCAGCAGTCATACCTACGAGCAGTACTTC
.	TRBV9	few	TRBJ2-5	CASSVGGGSETQYF	TGTGCCAGCAGCGTAGGGGGTGGGTCGGAGACCCAGTACTTC
TRBD1	TRBV9	.	TRBJ1-5	CASSSGPGGGNQPQHF	TGTGCCAGCAGCAGTGGGCCAGGGGGCGGCAATCAGCCCCAGCATTTT
.	TRBV7-2	many	TRBJ1-1	CASSLSSMWATEAFF	TGTGCCAGCAGCTTAAGTAGTATGTGGGCCACTGAAGCTTTCTTT
.	TRBV7-9	many	TRBJ2-5	CASLNPQTSSETQYF	TGTGCCAGCCTAAATCCCCAGACTAGTAGTGAGACCCAGTACTTC
.	TRBV3-1	.	TRBJ1-2	CASSQGTVNYGYSF	TGTGCCAGCAGCCAAGGGACAGTAAACTATGGCTACAGCTTC
.	TRBV12-3/TRBV12-4	few	TRBJ2-2	CASTLGFTGELFF	TGTGCCAGCACCCTAGGGTTCACCGGGGAGCTGTTTTTT
.	TRBV4-1	many	TRBJ2-5	CASSRGLKETQYF	TGCGCCAGCAGCCGGGGTTTGAAAGAGACCCAGTACTTC
.	TRBV10-3	few	TRBJ1-1	CASSFEAGAGTEAFF	TGTGCCAGCAGTTTCGAAGCAGGGGCTGGCACTGAAGCTTTCTTT
TRBD2	TRBV3-1	.	TRBJ2-7	CASSRNGRAEGQYF	TGTGCCAGCAGCCGTAACGGGAGGGCGGAAGGGCAGTACTTC
.	TRBV29-1	.	TRBJ2-5	CSVDRGGLQETQYF	TGCAGCGTTGATCGAGGGGGACTCCAAGAGACCCAGTACTTC
TRBD1	TRBV10-3	.	TRBJ2-7	CATRPGTGSYEQYF	TGTGCCACACGCCCCGGGACAGGGAGTTACGAGCAGTACTTC
.	TRBV5-1	many	TRBJ1-1	CASSLGQGTFEAFF	TGCGCCAGCAGCTTGGGGCAGGGGACCTTTGAAGCTTTCTTT
.	TRBV19	many	TRBJ2-5	CASSIQGETQYF	TGTGCCAGTAGTATTCAGGGAGAGACCCAGTACTTC
.	TRBV7-9	many	TRBJ2-5	CASSGSRGAQETQYF	TGTGCCAGCAGCGGGAGTCGGGGGGCGCAAGAGACCCAGTACTTC
.	TRBV10-3	.	TRBJ1-5	CAIIGDRINQPQHF	TGTGCCATCATCGGCGACAGGATCAATCAGCCCCAGCATTTT
.	TRBV4-2	few	TRBJ2-7	CASSQVAGKTYEQYF	TGTGCCAGCAGCCAAGTCGCCGGTAAGACCTACGAGCAGTACTTC
TRBD1	TRBV6-2/TRBV6-3	few	TRBJ2-7	CASSGIDRASYEQYF	TGTGCCAGCAGTGGTATCGACAGGGCCTCCTACGAGCAGTACTTC
.	TRBV15	.	TRBJ2-5	CATSRAKWAGETQYF	TGTGCCACCAGCAGAGCCAAGTGGGCAGGAGAGACCCAGTACTTC
.	TRBV7-2	.	TRBJ2-7	CASSLAGSMYEQYF	TGTGCCAGCAGCTTAGCAGGGAGCATGTACGAGCAGTACTTC
TRBD1	TRBV10-3	many	TRBJ2-5	CATTQGASKTQYF	TGTGCCACAACACAGGGGGCTTCTAAGACCCAGTACTTC
TRBD1	TRBV20-1	many	TRBJ1-5	CSASGQGGQPQHF	TGCAGTGCTAGCGGACAGGGCGGGCAGCCCCAGCATTTT
.	TRBV10-3	.	TRBJ2-7	CASRVLAISSYEQYF	TGTGCCAGCAGGGTCCTAGCGATAAGCTCCTACGAGCAGTACTTC
TRBD1	TRBV7-9	many	TRBJ2-7	CASSLAVGTGTYEQYF	TGTGCCAGCAGCTTAGCGGTGGGGACAGGGACCTACGAGCAGTACTTC
TRBD1	TRBV10-3	.	TRBJ1-6	CAISEPGTGADSPLHF	TGTGCCATCAGTGAGCCGGGGACAGGGGCGGATTCACCCCTCCACTTT
.	TRBV6-6	many	TRBJ2-7	CASSLTSHREQYF	TGTGCCAGCAGCTTGACTAGTCACAGAGAGCAGTACTTC
.	TRBV7-9	many	TRBJ2-5	CASSLAQGIATQYF	TGTGCCAGCAGCTTAGCTCAGGGGATTGCGACCCAGTACTTC
.	TRBV2	few	TRBJ2-7	CASSPTWQDYEQYF	TGTGCCAGCTCACCAACCTGGCAAGACTACGAGCAGTACTTC
.	TRBV5-1	.	TRBJ2-2	CASSLGDTPSRGLFF	TGCGCCAGCAGCTTGGGGGACACCCCTTCGAGGGGGCTGTTTTTT
TRBD1	TRBV5-1	few	TRBJ2-5	CASRGQGIQETQYF	TGCGCCAGCAGGGGACAGGGGATCCAAGAGACCCAGTACTTC
.	TRBV29-1	once	TRBJ1-6	CSVGSYNSPLHF	TGCAGCGTCGGCTCCTATAATTCACCCCTCCACTTT
.	TRBV7-2	few	TRBJ1-2	CASSLGGRGGGDYGYTF	TGTGCCAGCAGCTTAGGGGGTCGGGGCGGTGGGGACTATGGCTACACCTTC
TRBD2	TRBV5-1	many	TRBJ2-3	CASSLAGDTQYF	TGTGCTAGCAGCTTAGCGGGAGATACGCAGTATTTT
.	TRBV13	.	TRBJ2-5	CASSLDGGLGYQETQYF	TGTGCCAGCAGCTTAGACGGCGGGTTGGGGTACCAAGAGACCCAGTACTTC